A selection of T cell receptor beta chains follows, all from one sample in a study of T-cell reconstitution after alpha-beta-depleted transplantation in children. MiXCR, run by TCRdb on the PCR reads, gives a single entry per CDR3 protein. The profile shows roughly 490,000 distinct CDR3 sequences, approximately 10% of them singletons. The starting material was PBMCs, mostly from graft donor cells, obtained 180 days after TCRalphabeta/CD19-depleted stem cell transplant. These receptors were obtained from a female patient between 2 and 15 years old who had a stem cell transplant for aplastic anemia, so the T cells may come from the graft donor. The CDR3 runs from the conserved cysteine through the conserved F or W. The order of the fields is J gene, clone size, D gene, V gene, CDR3 length, CDR3 protein, CDR3 DNA. D genes are given only for firm matches. Clone size is given for some rows only: seen once, a few or many times, or a class if the clone is expanded.

TRBJ2-7,few,-,TRBV28,16,CASSSPRQGGSYEQYF,TGTGCCAGCAGTTCCCCGAGGCAGGGGGGGTCCTACGAGCAGTACTTC
TRBJ2-7,-,TRBD1,TRBV20-1,15,CSARVAPRGPYEQYF,TGCAGTGCTAGAGTCGCGCCAAGGGGGCCCTACGAGCAGTACTTC
TRBJ2-1,few,TRBD2,TRBV4-3,14,CASSPKLGREVQFF,TGCGCCAGCAGCCCTAAACTTGGGCGGGAGGTGCAGTTCTTC
TRBJ2-7,few,-,TRBV5-6,16,CASSPLRAGSKGEQYF,TGTGCCAGCAGCCCTCTGAGGGCAGGGTCGAAGGGCGAGCAGTACTTC
TRBJ2-3,-,-,TRBV28,16,CASSLGGGPLTDTQYF,TGTGCCAGCAGTTTAGGTGGAGGGCCTCTCACAGATACGCAGTATTTT
TRBJ2-3,many,TRBD2,TRBV20-1,16,CSAPLAGLTSTDTQYF,TGCAGTGCCCCGTTAGCGGGACTCACTAGCACAGATACGCAGTATTTT
TRBJ2-3,-,-,TRBV6-5,15,CASSYGSTSTDTQYF,TGTGCCAGCAGTTACGGGAGCACTAGCACAGATACGCAGTATTTT
TRBJ2-7,few,-,TRBV28,17,CATSSFPRAGLGHEQYF,TGTGCCACCTCCAGTTTTCCACGAGCAGGGCTTGGCCACGAGCAGTACTTC
TRBJ2-2,few,TRBD1,TRBV12-3/TRBV12-4,14,CASTSTGSPGELFF,TGTGCCAGCACCTCGACAGGGAGTCCCGGGGAGCTGTTTTTT
TRBJ2-1,many,-,TRBV15,14,CATSTEGPYNEQFF,TGTGCCACCAGCACAGAGGGCCCCTACAATGAGCAGTTCTTC
TRBJ2-3,-,-,TRBV7-2,14,CASRAGQPTDTQYF,TGTGCCAGCAGGGCGGGACAGCCTACAGATACGCAGTATTTT
TRBJ1-2,many,-,TRBV5-6,12,CASSYDRSGYTF,TGTGCCAGCAGCTACGACAGGAGTGGCTACACCTTC